Included here is one T cell receptor beta chain sequence, with context. The antigen it recognizes is unknown. No base-level quality is on record; no much larger clone is a single base apart. This sample is drawn from a study of cytomegalovirus exposure and HLA in healthy donors (dated by TCRdb to about 2017). A note on the overall study: In an earlier analysis of roughly 500 of the donors, around 290 Gb of sequence data and 117 million unique TCR beta sequences from 150 million to 200 million T cells were reported. High-throughput TCR immunosequencing, statistical association of individual TCRs with disease status, and machine learning were combined to predict cytomegalovirus infection status. HLA typing included class I and class II loci at four-digit resolution. Every discovery cohort repertoire had been produced on one sequencing platform. Rather than drawing on any new phenotypic data, the later analysis identified candidate immune exposures from TCR beta sequences and the way those sequences occurred across donors. Alongside the repertoire data, information on donor age, sex, ethnicity and CMV serostatus was compiled. A separate validation cohort of over a hundred different subjects was used in addition to the 666-subject first cohort. Of the 398 genotyped donors, approximately 82% fell in the genetic ancestry cluster associated with self-reported Caucasian donors. The study aimed to test whether signatures of past pathogen exposure could be identified by cataloging public T cell receptors. An earlier analysis of 587 of the donors used high-throughput TCR beta sequencing to judge whether each TCR beta V gene segment behaved as functional or pseudogenic. The number of typed donors differed by locus: about 629-630 for A, B, C, DRB1 and DQB1; 500 to 550 for DQA1; approximately 610 for DPA1; and 400 to 480 for DPB1. An early release covering roughly 600 HLA-typed donors comprised approximately 300 gigabases of sequencing data and 65 million to 100 million unique TCR sequences. A later genetic analysis took genome-wide SNP genotypes for about 55% of the 666 donors and used that subset as a discovery cohort. A handful of DR-DQ haplotypes were handled as single units for association and clustering because linkage in the cohort was strong. Among 398 genotyped donors of the cohort, an average of 235,054 unique TCR beta nucleotide sequences were sequenced per donor, roughly a sixth of them non-productive. Using immunosequencing, the study profiled T cell repertoires from 500 to 800 subjects and related those repertoires to cytomegalovirus serostatus. A later analysis re-examined previously published TCR beta repertoires from several hundred donors and added high-resolution HLA genotyping to investigate patterns of TCR occurrence. Here is what the overall study found, with its caveats: A few of the identified cytomegalovirus-associated TCR beta chains were confirmed in vitro to be specific for cytomegalovirus antigens. Because HLA typing was missing for some donors at each locus, association tests included only the typed subset. The study listed 150 to 200 TCR beta chains as associated with cytomegalovirus. The only immune exposure information available for the cohort was CMV serostatus. An association between a missense DCLRE1C variant and V-gene and J-gene trimming of TCR beta chains was found in a later genetic analysis and replicated in an independent cohort. A later analysis reported that several top co-occurrence clusters appeared linked to parvovirus B19, influenza, CMV and Epstein-Barr virus. A further reported finding was that TCR beta sequences accurately predicted the HLA-A and HLA-B alleles for most subjects in the first cohort. Cytomegalovirus status was reported to be diagnosed by the classifier with high specificity and sensitivity in both the original and validation cohorts. A cluster of highly shared sequence variants was judged likely to represent a technical artifact of the sequencing pipeline. Compared with equally common non-associated chains, HLA-associated TCR beta chains in a later analysis were more clonally expanded and had lower generation probabilities. A later analysis found that most CMV-associated TCR beta chains appeared HLA-restricted, with HLA associations seemingly driven largely by CMV exposure. Compared with the 666-donor mean, donors in an Asian-associated ancestry cluster had fewer N-insertions in productive TCRs, according to a later genetic analysis. In an earlier analysis of some 640 of the donors, most TCR beta V segments were observed in productive rearrangements about 90% or about 30% of the time, broadly matching IMGT annotations. Correlated functional status among segregating V segments might be attributable to linkage disequilibrium, but an unknown experimental factor could not be ruled out. Across donors, most TCR sequences were observed very rarely, whereas some public TCRs were present in many individuals. At a false discovery rate of 0.05, a later analysis linked approximately 18,000 TCR beta sequences to specific HLA alleles. It was suggested by the authors that the approach could potentially be generalized to other disease states and immunological phenotypes. The 87-base-pair reads could not distinguish some IMGT-functional V segments, including TRBV6-2 and TRBV6-3, so those segments were excluded. When HLA alleles, especially DR and DQ, strongly co-occurred, attributing TCR associations to individual alleles was difficult. Roughly uniform sequencing depth across donors was assumed in presence/absence analyses, although this assumption may not hold. Fewer than 20 rarely observed V segments, including chromosome 9 orphons, were excluded from the earlier analysis of about 500 of the donors because counts were too low. In a later analysis, the rate of TCR association differed among HLA loci, with DRB1 alleles having the most associated TCRs and HLA-C alleles having the fewest. In this cohort, only TCR beta chains were sequenced, and detectable features were limited by the absence of alpha or paired-chain data.

In total, 630 or so healthy bone marrow donors made up the cohort. Cohort members were all nominally healthy when sampled, although unrecorded immune exposures were likely present. The donor was CMV seropositive and belonged to the group of 250 to 350 seropositive cohort members. Every donor gave a peripheral blood sample, and the peripheral blood mononuclear cells from that sample were used for TCR beta sequencing. The Qiagen DNeasy Blood Extraction Kit was used to extract genomic DNA from the blood cell samples. Inclusive of the bounding cysteine and phenylalanine, the CDR3 is 14 residues long. The kept DNA is CDR3 alone, 42 bases in frame from the first base. At the junction V is shortened by 0 bases and J by 13 bases, with 18 bases in between. CDR1 and CDR2 are drawn from the germline V gene: LGHNA, YSLEER. Receptor amplification or capture employed the immunoSEQ multiplex PCR assay. For the multiplex PCR, a mixture combining 60 forward primers for TCR Vbeta segments and 13 reverse primers for TCR Jbeta segments was used. The CDR3 region of rearranged TCR beta genes was amplified from genomic DNA with a multiplex PCR assay. The Illumina HiSeq System was used to sequence the amplified TCR beta libraries as 87-base-pair reads. In the source study's methods: A later analysis counted tens of millions of unique TCR beta chains across the 700 or so repertoires, and around 9.9 million of these chains were shared by at least two donors. Raw reads were error-corrected and collapsed into unique sequences by a nearest-neighbor algorithm in which closely related sequences were merged to remove PCR and sequencing errors. V, D and J gene segments were assigned by aligning CDR3 sequences to IMGT reference sequences. For a sequence to be retained, a match of at least six nucleotides to both a V gene segment and a J gene segment was required. A rearrangement was called productive if the CDR3 had no stop codons and remained in frame with V and J, and every other rearrangement was called non-productive. Following IMGT convention, CDR3 was defined as the stretch from the second conserved V-encoded cysteine up to the conserved J-encoded phenylalanine. Sequences without an unambiguous match to a single V gene segment were excluded from the earlier analysis of several hundred of the donors. An earlier analysis of roughly 590 of the donors called V segments functional above 56.7% productive rearrangements and segregating when the between-donor standard deviation exceeded 5%. To diagnose cytomegalovirus status from the catalog of TCR beta chain sequences, a statistical classification framework was built. In a later analysis, V and J genes were assigned by comparing TCR nucleotide sequences against IMGT/GENE-DB human TR gene sequences. A later analysis assigned CDR3 sequences and most-parsimonious VDJ recombination scenarios with the TCRdist pipeline. In a later analysis, every TCR beta chain was defined by the combination of its CDR3 amino acid sequence and its V-gene family, and reads without a unique V-gene family were dropped. To address suspected cross-contamination and a sequencing artifact, a later analysis removed 592 highly shared, low-generation-probability nucleotide sequences. In a later analysis, a clonal expansion index for each public chain was calculated from normalized within-repertoire ranks of inferred template counts. Generation probabilities in a later analysis came from a VDJ recombination model fitted to out-of-frame rearrangements, and those results were checked against IGoR. In a later analysis, TCR-TCR, TCR-HLA and TCR-CMV co-occurrence was scored with hypergeometric tests, and a repertoire-size bias correction was applied to TCR pairs. To estimate false discovery rates, a later analysis permuted the HLA or CMV assignments 20 times. In a later analysis, co-occurring TCRs were grouped with DBSCAN, and TCRdist sequence similarity was added when clustering was performed within HLA-allele-positive subsets. Repertoires with fewer than 30,000 or more than 120,000 public chains, plus five repertoires with anomalous nucleotide sharing, were excluded from co-occurrence clustering. In its TCRdb copy, this immuneACCESS table keeps in-frame sequences only and misses some clones. Where compared with another copy, unresolved V genes explain less than half of these, and the others have no known cause. V, J and clone size reflect that table, while D and trimming were determined from the DNA. The sample has over 150,000 clones on record, roughly three quarters of them singletons. The ten largest clones take up roughly 3% of the sample.

Here the chain combines TRBV4-3 and TRBJ1-2, with TRBD1 perhaps the D gene, on 6 matching bases. Sequencing used PBMCs. This clonotype originated in a woman between 50 and 59 years old in good health and CMV-seropositive. The nucleotide sequence is TGCGCCAGCAGCCAAGATCTTCGGCAGGGGCCTCCCACCTTC. Translated, this gives CASSQDLRQGPPTF.